Below, 2 T cell receptor beta chains from the same sample are listed, as sequenced in a study of a mutant IDH1 vaccine in newly diagnosed glioma. The assay was immunoSEQ multiplex PCR, and TCRdb's table has in-frame clones only and misses some. The sample contains some 44,000 clones, approximately 83% of which appear only once. The time point was: week 35, safety follow-up. Vaccination comprised doses that each held 300 ug of mutant IDH1 20-mer peptide, plus topical imiquimod. For these TCRs, the target antigens are not known. The starting material was PBMCs, obtained from a glioma patient whose treatment included an IDH1 peptide vaccine. All receptors come from a woman in her forties or fifties with glioma.

The genes are TRBV4-3 and TRBJ2-7; D is possibly TRBD1 (6 bases). The V gene's germline CDR1 is LGHNA and CDR2 YSLEER. V lost 0 bases and J lost 4, with 16 bases in between. CDR3 size: 16 residues. The CDR3 DNA is TGCGCCAGCAGCCAAGAAAGGACAGTTTTTGGGTACGAGCAGTACTTC. Translation: CASSQERTVFGYEQYF.

V usage is TRBV7-9 and J usage is TRBJ2-7, with D tentatively TRBD2 (6 bases). This CDR3 region has 14 residues. Germline CDR1 and CDR2: SEHNR and FQNEAQ (reference sequence). The V gene lost 5 bases and the J gene lost 3 bases, with 14 bases spanning the gap. CDR3 region: CASSPDAGLYEQYF. CDR3 coding DNA: TGTGCCAGCAGCCCAGATGCGGGGCTCTACGAGCAGTACTTC.